This T cell receptor beta chain was obtained from a study of immune evolution from preneoplasia to lung adenocarcinoma. Study-wide points: From normal lung to invasive adenocarcinoma, top clone frequencies appeared to decrease. Later-stage lesions seemingly showed higher T cell density and diversity than normal lung.

As concerns this clone: Its target is not known.

Patient tissue came from resections in Japan or China, 2014–2017. Profiling relied on immunoSEQ multiplex PCR, and the TCRdb table lists in-frame clones only, not all of them. Among fewer than 9,500 clones, about four fifths were seen once, and the ten largest hold 2% to 2.5%. The sample taken for sequencing was FFPE invasive lung adenocarcinoma tissue. The sequence was obtained from a person aged 50-70 years with lung adenocarcinoma.

The CDR3 region has the DNA TGTGCCATCAGTGACACAAGACTAGCGGGTAATACAAATACGCAGTATTTT. Residues: CAISDTRLAGNTNTQYF. The chain links TRBV10-3 to TRBJ2-3; 10 bases agree with TRBD2. Germline V gene lookup returns CDR1 ENHRY and CDR2 SYGVKD. After removal of 3 bases from V and 7 bases from J, the junction contained 13 bases not matched to a gene. The CDR3 totals 17 residues.